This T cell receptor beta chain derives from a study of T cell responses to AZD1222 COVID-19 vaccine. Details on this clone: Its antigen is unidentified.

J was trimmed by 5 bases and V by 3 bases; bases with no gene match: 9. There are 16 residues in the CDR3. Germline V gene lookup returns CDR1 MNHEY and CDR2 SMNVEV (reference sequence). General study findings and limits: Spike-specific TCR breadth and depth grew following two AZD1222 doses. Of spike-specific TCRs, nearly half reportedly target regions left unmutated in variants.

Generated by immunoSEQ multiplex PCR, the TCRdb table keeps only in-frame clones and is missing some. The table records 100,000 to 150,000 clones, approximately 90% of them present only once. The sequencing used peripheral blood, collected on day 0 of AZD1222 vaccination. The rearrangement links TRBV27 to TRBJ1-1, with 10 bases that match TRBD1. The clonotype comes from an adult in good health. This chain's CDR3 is CASSLRQGALGTEAFF. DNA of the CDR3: TGTGCCAGCAGTTTGAGACAGGGGGCGCTTGGTACTGAAGCTTTCTTT.